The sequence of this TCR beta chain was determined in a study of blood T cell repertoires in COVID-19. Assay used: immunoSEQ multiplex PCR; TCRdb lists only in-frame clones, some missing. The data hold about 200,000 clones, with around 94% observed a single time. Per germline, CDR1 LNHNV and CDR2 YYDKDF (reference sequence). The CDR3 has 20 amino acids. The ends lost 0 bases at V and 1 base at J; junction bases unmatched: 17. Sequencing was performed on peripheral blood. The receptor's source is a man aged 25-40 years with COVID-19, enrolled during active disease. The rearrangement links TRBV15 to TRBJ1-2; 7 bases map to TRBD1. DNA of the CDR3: TGTGCCACCAGCAGAGATTATCTTTGGTTTCAGACAGGGAATAACTATGGCTACACCTTC. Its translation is CATSRDYLWFQTGNNYGYTF.